What follows are 19 T cell receptor beta chains derived from one specimen sequenced in a study of blood T cell repertoires in COVID-19. Measured with immunoSEQ multiplex PCR; TCRdb has only the in-frame clones, and not every one. Here the sample spans 150,000 to 200,000 clones, about 85% being singletons. Sequenced input: peripheral blood. These receptors were taken from a woman aged 70-85 years with COVID-19, enrolled during active disease.

Here the CDR3 DNA reads TGCGCCAGCAGCTCCCAGCTAGTTACAAACACTGAAGCTTTCTTT. Translated: CASSSQLVTNTEAFF. V usage is TRBV5-1 and J usage is TRBJ1-1; D call uncertain. Between the trimmed V and J ends, which lost 3 bases and 2 bases, there was a span of 14 bases. The CDR3 is 15 amino acids. Germline CDR1 reads SGHRS; CDR2 reads YFSETQ.

As for this clone: The limits of the CDR3 on the DNA are not certain, so only TCRdb's listed CDR3 is given. The CDR3 sequence: CASSKVGGGAGTIYF. The V call is TRBV21-1, the J call TRBJ1-3. TRBV21-1 is termed a pseudogene. The CDR3 numbers 15 amino acids, ends counted.

This chain links TRBV27 with TRBJ2-1; 9 bases map to TRBD2. This CDR3 is 13 amino acids long. The V and J ends lost 10 bases and 6 bases, in that order; junction bases with no gene match: 7. The V gene's germline CDR1 is MNHEY and CDR2 SMNVEV (reference sequence). The CDR3 loop is CATWASGINEQFF. The CDR3 region has the DNA TGTGCCACATGGGCTAGCGGGATCAATGAGCAGTTCTTC.

This clone was observed a single time. V gene TRBV28 combines with J gene TRBJ1-3; TRBD1 might be the D (5 bases). The CDR3 covers 15 residues. Trimming took off 3 bases at V and 4 bases at J, with 13 bases between the two ends. Germline V gives CDR1 MDHEN, CDR2 SYDVKM. CDR3 loop: CASSLQGSIGNTIYF. The CDR3 coding sequence is TGTGCCAGCAGTTTGCAGGGATCGATCGGAAACACCATATATTTT.

The chain uses TRBV27 and TRBJ2-5, with a tentative D call TRBD2 (6 bases). Germline values: CDR1 MNHEY, CDR2 SMNVEV (reference sequence). This CDR3 region has 11 residues. Trimming removed 3 bases from V and 9 bases from J, with 8 bases in between. The CDR3 DNA reads as TGTGCCAGCAGTTTGGGGGGTGCCCAGTACTTC. Translated, it gives CASSLGGAQYF.

This clone has a single count. The chain joins TRBV6-5 to TRBJ1-2; TRBD1 matches at 7 bases. Germline-derived CDR1 and CDR2 are MNHEY and SVGAGI. J was trimmed by 7 bases and V by 6 bases; bases with no gene match: 11. The CDR3 length is 14 residues. CDR3 sequence: CASSPRDRVVGYTF. The CDR3 nucleotides read TGTGCCAGCAGCCCACGTGACAGGGTTGTTGGCTACACCTTC.

The J gene is TRBJ2-1, the V gene TRBV28; 10 bases match TRBD1. V trimming: 2 bases; J trimming: 8 bases; junction bases outside the gene matches: 9. Germline CDR1 and CDR2: MDHEN and SYDVKM. The CDR3 extends over 16 amino acids. In DNA form, the CDR3 reads TGTGCCAGCAGTTTACCTGACAGGGGGCGCGACCATGAGCAGTTCTTC. It is translated as CASSLPDRGRDHEQFF.

V gene TRBV14 combines with J gene TRBJ2-5; D gene uncertain. There are 12 residues in the CDR3. Germline V CDR1 and CDR2: SGHDN, FVKESK. V lost 2 bases to trimming and J lost 7 bases, with 8 bases between them. The DNA for the CDR3 is TGTGCCAGCAGCCAAAGTTGGGCGACCCAGTACTTC. Amino acid sequence: CASSQSWATQYF.

The rearrangement joins TRBV18 to TRBJ2-2, with D uncertain. The V end was cut by 3 bases, the J end by 7 bases, with 6 bases between. This CDR3 has 12 residues. Germline V gene data show CDR1 as KGHSH and CDR2 as LQKENI. The CDR3 spells CASSPESGELFF. The CDR3 DNA is TGTGCCAGCTCACCCGAGAGCGGGGAGCTGTTTTTT.

The chain links TRBV6-1 to TRBJ1-1; D is perhaps TRBD1 (5 bases). Germline CDR1 reads MNHNS; CDR2 reads SASEGT. The germline V and J ends were trimmed by 2 bases and 3 bases, with 19 bases remaining between them. There are 17 residues in the CDR3. The CDR3 DNA reads TGTGCCAGCAGTGAAAGTTTTCGGGGGATATCGGACACTGAAGCTTTCTTT. Translation: CASSESFRGISDTEAFF.

The chain carries TRBV28 and TRBJ1-2; D may be TRBD1 (5 bases). V lost 2 bases and J lost 8, with 12 bases in between. From germline, CDR1 is MDHEN and CDR2 SYDVKM. This CDR3 spans 13 amino acids. The DNA of the CDR3 is TGTGCCAGCAGTTTACCCAGGTCAGGGGGCTACACCTTC. Its protein is CASSLPRSGGYTF.

This chain joins TRBV5-4 and TRBJ1-2, with unresolved D. The V end was cut by 0 bases, the J end by 7 bases, with 16 bases between. From germline, CDR1 is SGHNT and CDR2 YYREEE (reference sequence). This CDR3 is built from 15 residues. The CDR3 reads CASSLGAYERLGYTF. The CDR3 region has the DNA TGTGCCAGCAGCTTGGGGGCCTACGAACGGCTTGGCTACACCTTC.

This clone was counted once. The chain links TRBV6-2 or TRBV6-3 to TRBJ2-7, with 7 bases that match TRBD1. CDR3 size: 12 residues. Trimming at V came to 4 bases and at J to 7 bases, leaving 4 bases not matched to a gene. The V gene's germline CDR1 is MNHEY and CDR2 SVGEGT. In DNA form, the CDR3 reads TGTGCCAGCAGTTCGACAGGGTGGGAGCAGTACGTC. Translated: CASSSTGWEQYV.

The gene calls are TRBV9 and TRBJ2-1, with D uncertain. The CDR3 has 15 amino acids. The germline gives CDR1 SGDLS, CDR2 YYNGEE. Trimming left V 0 bases short and J 1 base short, with 8 bases between. In DNA, the CDR3 is TGTGCCAGCAGCGTAGACGCCGGGTCCTACAATGAGCAGTTCTTC. Translating gives CASSVDAGSYNEQFF.

The chain employs TRBV11-3 and TRBJ2-1; D is perhaps TRBD2 (5 bases). V dropped 3 bases and J dropped 6 bases, with 15 bases sitting between them. Germline V gene lookup returns CDR1 SGHNT and CDR2 YENEEA. The CDR3 has 15 residues. The CDR3 sequence: CASSFDPGLSNEQFF. Here the CDR3 DNA reads TGTGCCAGCAGCTTTGATCCGGGGTTGAGCAATGAGCAGTTCTTC.

The genes are TRBV6-5 and TRBJ2-5; no clear D. This CDR3 is 11 amino acids long. V gave up 4 bases and J gave up 2 bases, with 2 bases separating them. Germline V gives CDR1 MNHEY, CDR2 SVGAGI. For the CDR3, the DNA is TGTGCCAGCAGTTCGCAAGAGACCCAGTACTTC. This gives the protein CASSSQETQYF.

The chain uses TRBV27 and TRBJ2-1; D possibly corresponds to TRBD1 (6 bases). The CDR3 sequence is 17 residues long. CDR1 and CDR2 (germline): MNHEY, SMNVEV (reference sequence). Deletions cut 5 bases from V and 4 bases from J, with 21 bases between. In DNA, the CDR3 is TGTGCCAGCAGTCTTCCTGGGGGCCTTAGACCGTACAATGAGCAGTTCTTC. Residues: CASSLPGGLRPYNEQFF.

A remark on this clone: A read error may produce the germline difference seen at one junction end. The chain recombines TRBV18 with TRBJ2-7; unclear D gene. CDR1 and CDR2 (germline): KGHSH, LQKENI. CDR3 length: 13 residues. For the CDR3, the DNA is TGTGCCAGCTCACCAACCCTAGTCGACGAGAAGTACTTC. Its protein product is CASSPTLVDEKYF.

The CDR3 sequence: CASSPTGGQVKEATDTQYF. CDR3 sequence (DNA): TGTGCCAGCAGCCCAACCGGGGGACAGGTTAAAGAGGCTACAGATACGCAGTATTTT. The chain couples TRBV7-3 to TRBJ2-3, with 8 bases that match TRBD1. Per the germline V gene, CDR1 is SGHTA and CDR2 is FQGTGA. Trimming took 5 bases from V and 3 from J; bases not matched to a gene: 19. The CDR3 consists of 19 residues.